This T cell receptor beta chain emerged from a study of blood T cells in healthy people across ages. About this clonotype itself: Its antigen is undetermined.

The CDR3 loop spans 15 amino acids. Germline lookup yields CDR1 LGHNA and CDR2 YNFKEQ. V was clipped by 5 bases and J by 5 bases; unmatched bases: 7. Aged about 6 to 100, donors were systemically healthy Caucasians from Russia. For the second PCR, which ran for about 7 to 11 cycles, a sample-barcoded 5' primer and a J-beta primer mix were used. Tagging of each cDNA molecule was performed by a template-switch adaptor with 12 random nucleotides. From the 5' RACE reads, TCRdb called clonotypes with MiXCR, one entry per CDR3 protein. This sample has about 670,000 distinct CDR3 sequences, with around two fifths found just once. The study, taken as a whole, reports: The fall in TCR beta diversity per million T cells was roughly linear with age.

The sequenced material came from blood. V is TRBV4-2 and J is TRBJ1-5; 9 bases fit TRBD1. This receptor was identified in a man at least 80 years old in good health. The CDR3 sequence is CASSSRQGDDQPQHF. CDR3 DNA sequence: TGTGCCAGCAGCTCCCGACAGGGGGACGATCAGCCCCAGCATTTT.